One T cell receptor (beta chain) is described in this entry. The sample originates from a study of blood T cell repertoires in COVID-19. Researchers sorted participants into cohorts using their self-reported clinical history. Original processing notes: For nucleated cells, counts were estimated from reference gene primer amplification. TCRdb keeps only in-frame clones here, not all; method: immunoSEQ multiplex PCR. V and J calls and clone size come straight from that table; D and trimming were deduced from the DNA. The sample shows 150,000 to 200,000 clones, 84% of them seen only once. Trimming left V 1 base short and J 1 base short, with 8 bases between. The CDR3 spans 14 residues. Germline V lookup: CDR1 SGDLS, CDR2 YYNGEE.

Sequenced sample: PBMCs or T cells enriched from blood (not recorded which). The rearrangement links TRBV9 to TRBJ1-2, with D unclear. The TCR comes from a woman in her 30s who had been exposed to COVID-19. CDR3 bases: TGTGCCAGCAGCGTATCCGAGATTAACTATGGCTACACCTTC. As protein: CASSVSEINYGYTF. The entire variable domain, with the rest obtained from reference TRBV9 and TRBJ1-2, is as follows: DSGVTQTPKHLITATGQRVTLRCSPRSGDLSVYWYQQSLDQGLQFLIQYYNGEERAKGNILERFSAQQFPDLHSELNLSSLELGDSALYFCASSVSEINYGYTFGSGTRLTVV.